This T cell receptor beta chain was observed in a study of blood T cell repertoires in COVID-19. Study background: Sites in the United States, Italy and Spain provided acute and convalescent COVID-19 samples. In each case, the material was cDNA or gDNA derived from T cells, B-cell-depleted T cells, or PBMCs.

Original analysis: How many nucleated cells were present was estimated from reference gene primer amplification. Profiling relied on immunoSEQ multiplex PCR, and the TCRdb table lists in-frame clones only, not all of them. V and J calls and clone size are copied from that table; D and trimming were computed from the DNA. The sample consists of 67,000 or so clones, approximately 80% of them appearing once. Per the germline V gene, CDR1 is SQVTM and CDR2 is ANQGSEA. The ends were cut back, 7 bases at V and 7 bases at J, with 14 bases in the middle. The length of the CDR3 is 13 residues. The sequenced material came from peripheral blood. This receptor was identified in a woman between 65 and 79 years old with acute or convalescent COVID-19. V is TRBV29-1 and J is TRBJ1-6; maybe TRBD1 (5 bases). CDR3: CSAGDYANSPLHF. The DNA for the CDR3 is TGCAGCGCTGGGGACTACGCAAATTCACCCCTCCACTTT.